This T cell receptor (beta chain) was identified during a study of cytomegalovirus exposure and HLA in healthy donors. Study-wide results and limits: A likely sequencing artifact accounted for one observed cluster of highly shared sequence variants. The only immune exposure information that was available was CMV serostatus.

A multiplex PCR was run with 60 Vbeta primers and 13 Jbeta primers. TCRdb's copy holds only in-frame clones and misses some; the assay was immunoSEQ multiplex PCR. The sample records approximately 100,000 clones, roughly 80% being singletons. V was trimmed by 6 bases and J by 1 base, leaving 15 bases between them. The CDR3 contains 15 residues. Germline V gene sequence: CDR1 MNHNY, CDR2 SVGAGI (reference sequence). At sampling all donors were nominally healthy, likely with unrecorded immune exposures. A remark on this clone: Its antigen is currently unknown.

Specimen: PBMCs. This chain links TRBV6-6 with TRBJ1-2; no clear D. This TCR was recovered from a woman in her fifties or sixties in good health and CMV-seropositive. The CDR3 reads CASSRNSGHNYGYTF. The DNA for the CDR3 is TGTGCCAGCAGCCGAAATAGCGGGCATAACTATGGCTACACCTTC.